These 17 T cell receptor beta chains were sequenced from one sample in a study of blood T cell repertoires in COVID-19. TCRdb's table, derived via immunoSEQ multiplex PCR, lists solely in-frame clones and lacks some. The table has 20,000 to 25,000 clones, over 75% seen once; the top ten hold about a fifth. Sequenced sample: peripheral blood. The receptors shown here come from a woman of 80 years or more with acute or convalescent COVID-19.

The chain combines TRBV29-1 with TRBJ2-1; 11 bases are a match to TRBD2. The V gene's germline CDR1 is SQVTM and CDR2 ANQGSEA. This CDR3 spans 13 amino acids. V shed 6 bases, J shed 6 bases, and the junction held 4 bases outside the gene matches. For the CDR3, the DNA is TGCAGCGTGGCAACTAGCGGGAGCAATGAGCAGTTCTTC. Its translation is CSVATSGSNEQFF.

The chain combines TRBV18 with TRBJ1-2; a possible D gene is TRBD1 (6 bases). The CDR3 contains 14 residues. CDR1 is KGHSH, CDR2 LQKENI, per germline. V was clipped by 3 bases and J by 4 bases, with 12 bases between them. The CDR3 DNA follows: TGTGCCAGCTCACCCCCTGGACAGTCCTATGGCTACACCTTC. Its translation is CASSPPGQSYGYTF.

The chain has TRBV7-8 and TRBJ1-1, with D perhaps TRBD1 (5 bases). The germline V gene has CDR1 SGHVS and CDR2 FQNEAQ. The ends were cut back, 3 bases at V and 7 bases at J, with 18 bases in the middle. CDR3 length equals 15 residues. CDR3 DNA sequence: TGTGCCAGCAGCTTTAGGAGGGGAACTGGGGGTGAAGCTTTCTTT. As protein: CASSFRRGTGGEAFF.

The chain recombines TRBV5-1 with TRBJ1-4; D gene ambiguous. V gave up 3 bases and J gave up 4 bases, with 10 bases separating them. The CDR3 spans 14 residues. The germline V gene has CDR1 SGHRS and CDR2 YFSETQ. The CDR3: CASSWEYGNEKLFF. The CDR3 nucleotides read TGCGCCAGCAGCTGGGAGTATGGTAATGAAAAACTGTTTTTT.

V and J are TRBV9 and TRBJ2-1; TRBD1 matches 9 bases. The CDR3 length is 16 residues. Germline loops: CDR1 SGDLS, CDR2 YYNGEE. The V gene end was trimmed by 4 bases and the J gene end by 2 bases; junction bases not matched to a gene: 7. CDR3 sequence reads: CASSPFRDRAYNEQFF. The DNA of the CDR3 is TGTGCCAGCAGCCCCTTCCGGGACAGGGCCTACAATGAGCAGTTCTTC.

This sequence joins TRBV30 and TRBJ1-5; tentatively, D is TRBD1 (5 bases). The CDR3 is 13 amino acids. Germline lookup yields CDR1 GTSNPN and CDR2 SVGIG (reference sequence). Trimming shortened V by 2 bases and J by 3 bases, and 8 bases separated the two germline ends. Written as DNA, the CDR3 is TGTGCCTGGAGTACGGACACCAATCAGCCCCAGCATTTT. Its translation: CAWSTDTNQPQHF.

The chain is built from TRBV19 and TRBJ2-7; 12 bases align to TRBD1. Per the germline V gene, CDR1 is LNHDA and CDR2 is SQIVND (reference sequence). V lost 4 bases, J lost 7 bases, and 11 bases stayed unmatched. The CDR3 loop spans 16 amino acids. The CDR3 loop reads CASSTPGQGALEEQYF. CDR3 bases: TGTGCCAGTAGTACCCCGGGACAGGGGGCTCTGGAGGAGCAGTACTTC.

The CDR3 DNA reads as TGTGCCTGGAGTGTACGACGAGCGGGAGATAAGACCCAGTACTTC. Translation gives CAWSVRRAGDKTQYF. This rearrangement joins TRBV30 to TRBJ2-5, with 8 bases fitting TRBD2. The ends lost 0 bases at V and 6 bases at J; junction bases unmatched: 9. Germline lookup yields CDR1 GTSNPN and CDR2 SVGIG (reference sequence). The CDR3 covers 15 residues.

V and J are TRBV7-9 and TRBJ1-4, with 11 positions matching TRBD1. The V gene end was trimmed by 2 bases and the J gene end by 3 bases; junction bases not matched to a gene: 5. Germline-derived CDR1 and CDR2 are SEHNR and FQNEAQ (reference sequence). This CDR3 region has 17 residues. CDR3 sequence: CASSLWTGGRANEKLFF. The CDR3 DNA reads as TGTGCCAGCAGCTTATGGACAGGGGGCCGGGCTAATGAAAAACTGTTTTTT.

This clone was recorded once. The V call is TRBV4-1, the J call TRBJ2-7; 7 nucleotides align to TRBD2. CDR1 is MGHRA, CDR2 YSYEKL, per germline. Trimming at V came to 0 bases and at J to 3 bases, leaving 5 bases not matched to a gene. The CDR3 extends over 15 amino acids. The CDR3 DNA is TGCGCCAGCAGCCAAGAGGGGGAGGGAAGCTACGAGCAGTACTTC. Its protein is CASSQEGEGSYEQYF.

The CDR3, as DNA: TGTGCCAGTAGTCTCGGACAGGGGAGAAGGACTATGGGTGGCTACACCTTC. The encoded protein is CASSLGQGRRTMGGYTF. V usage is TRBV19 and J usage is TRBJ1-2; 9 positions agree with TRBD1. The CDR3 extends over 17 amino acids. Germline CDR1 is LNHDA and CDR2 is SQIVND (reference sequence). The V segment lost 5 bases and the J segment 7 bases; nucleotides outside the gene matches: 17. Supplemented by reference TRBV19 and TRBJ1-2, the full variable domain reads DGGITQSPKYLFRKEGQNVTLSCEQNLNHDAMYWYRQDPGQGLRLIYYSQIVNDFQKGDIAEGYSVSREKKESFPLTVTSAQKNPTAFYLCASSLGQGRRTMGGYTFGSGTRLTVV.

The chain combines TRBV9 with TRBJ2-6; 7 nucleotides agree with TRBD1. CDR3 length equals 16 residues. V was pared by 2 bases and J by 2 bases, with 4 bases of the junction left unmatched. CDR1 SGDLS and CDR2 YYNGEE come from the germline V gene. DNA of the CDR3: TGTGCCAGCAGCGTCGCAGGGGGAACTGGGGCCAACGTCCTGACTTTC. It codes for CASSVAGGTGANVLTF. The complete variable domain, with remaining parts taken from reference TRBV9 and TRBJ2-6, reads DSGVTQTPKHLITATGQRVTLRCSPRSGDLSVYWYQQSLDQGLQFLIQYYNGEERAKGNILERFSAQQFPDLHSELNLSSLELGDSALYFCASSVAGGTGANVLTFGAGSRLTVL.

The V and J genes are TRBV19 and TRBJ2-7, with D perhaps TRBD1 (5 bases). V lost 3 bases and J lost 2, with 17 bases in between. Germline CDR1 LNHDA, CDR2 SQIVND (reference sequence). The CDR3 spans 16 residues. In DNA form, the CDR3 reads TGTGCCAGTAGTATTGATTGGGGCGTCAGGACCTACGAGCAGTACTTC. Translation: CASSIDWGVRTYEQYF.

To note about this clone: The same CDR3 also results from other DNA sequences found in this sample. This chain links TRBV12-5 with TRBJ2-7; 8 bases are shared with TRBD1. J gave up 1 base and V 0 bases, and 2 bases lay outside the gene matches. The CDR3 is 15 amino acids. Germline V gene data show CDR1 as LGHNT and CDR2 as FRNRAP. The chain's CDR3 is CASGLVGQGSYEQYF. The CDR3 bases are TGTGCTAGTGGTTTGGTTGGACAGGGTTCCTACGAGCAGTACTTC.

The CDR3 protein is CASSQPSSYEQYF. As DNA, the CDR3 is TGTGCCAGCAGCCAGCCTAGCTCCTACGAGCAGTACTTC. The rearrangement links TRBV7-2 to TRBJ2-7; no clear D. The CDR3 has 13 residues. Trimming cost V 5 bases and J 0 bases, with 8 bases left between them. Germline lookup yields CDR1 SGHTA and CDR2 FQGNSA. The whole variable domain, filled in from reference TRBV7-2 and TRBJ2-7, reads GAGVSQSPSNKVTEKGKDVELRCDPISGHTALYWYRQSLGQGLEFLIYFQGNSAPDKSGLPSDRFSAERTGGSVSTLTIQRTQQEDSAVYLCASSQPSSYEQYFGPGTRLTVT.

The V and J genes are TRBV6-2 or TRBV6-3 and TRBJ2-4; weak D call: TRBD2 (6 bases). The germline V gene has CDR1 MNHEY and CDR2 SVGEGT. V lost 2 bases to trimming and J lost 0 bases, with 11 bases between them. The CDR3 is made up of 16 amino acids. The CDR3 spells CASSYGGFVAKNIQYF. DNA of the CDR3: TGTGCCAGCAGTTACGGGGGGTTTGTAGCCAAAAACATTCAGTACTTC.

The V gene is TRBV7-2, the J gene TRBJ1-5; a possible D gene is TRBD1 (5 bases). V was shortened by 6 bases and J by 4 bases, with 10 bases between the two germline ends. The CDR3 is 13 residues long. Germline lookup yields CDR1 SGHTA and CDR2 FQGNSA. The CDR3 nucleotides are TGTGCCAGCAGTAGACAGACTAATCAGCCCCAGCATTTT. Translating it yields CASSRQTNQPQHF.